This record looks at one T cell receptor (beta chain) sequence and its context. TCRdb passed the 5' RACE reads through MiXCR, listing each CDR3 protein once. The profile shows a few hundred thousand distinct CDR3 sequences, 13% to 15% of them singletons. These data are taken from a study of T-cell memory formation after mild COVID-19. The CDR3 length is 15 residues. From germline, CDR1 is LGHNA and CDR2 YNFKEQ. V was clipped by 0 bases and J by 5 bases, with 13 bases between them. The source material was PBMCs or a T cell subset sorted from them (not recorded which). This chain links TRBV4-2 with TRBJ2-5, with a possible D match to TRBD2 (6 bases). This receptor was identified in a man in his late teens or twenties who had mild COVID-19 (a few samples of this study predate the infection). Cell type and time point are not known. In nucleotides, the CDR3 is TGTGCCAGCAGCCAAGATCCATCGGGGGACGAGACCCAGTACTTC. Translation: CASSQDPSGDETQYF.